Presented here are 27 T cell receptor beta chains from one specimen sequenced in a study of CD8+ T cells in alopecia areata. In each case, RNA was isolated and then reverse transcribed into cDNA as the sequencing template. Sequencing used immunoSEQ multiplex PCR; TCRdb keeps in-frame clones, though not all of them. The sample records 140,000 to 150,000 clones, around 87% being singletons. The source was CD8+ T cells sorted from blood, collected at week 0. Every receptor here comes from a human donor with alopecia areata.

The J gene is TRBJ2-1, the V gene TRBV27, with 8 bases that match TRBD2. The CDR3 is 15 residues long. Germline V gene data show CDR1 as MNHEY and CDR2 as SMNVEV (reference sequence). Trimming removed 5 bases from V and 2 bases from J; junction bases left unmatched: 5. The CDR3 DNA is TGTGCCAGCAGTCCTGGGACTAGTCCCTACAATGAGCAGTTCTTC. This encodes CASSPGTSPYNEQFF.

J is TRBJ2-5 and V is TRBV5-1; TRBD1 agrees at 7 bases. This CDR3 is 13 amino acids long. The germline CDR1 and CDR2 sequences are SGHRS and YFSETQ. Trimming took 5 bases from V and 3 from J; bases not matched to a gene: 4. The CDR3 coding sequence is TGCGCCAGCAGTCCGGGGACAGAAGAGACCCAGTACTTC. Its protein is CASSPGTEETQYF.

The rearrangement uses TRBV5-4 and TRBJ2-7; D gene unclear. The CDR3 sequence is 12 residues long. CDR1 and CDR2 (germline): SGHNT, YYREEE (reference sequence). V shed 4 bases and J shed 5 bases, with 10 bases lying between them. The CDR3 DNA sequence: TGTGCCAGCAGCAGCCAGTATGACGAGCAGTACTTC. This sequence encodes CASSSQYDEQYF.

The genes are TRBV6-1 and TRBJ1-5; D is uncertain. CDR3 length: 16 residues. Germline-derived CDR1 and CDR2 are MNHNS and SASEGT. V was clipped by 4 bases and J by 1 base, with 14 bases between them. The CDR3 region is CASSGAELESNQPQHF. The CDR3 DNA follows: TGTGCCAGCAGTGGGGCCGAGCTGGAAAGCAATCAGCCCCAGCATTTT.

The J gene is TRBJ1-1, the V gene TRBV6-5; unclear D gene. With 0 bases removed from V and 1 base from J, the gap between germline ends came to 12 bases. The germline V gene encodes CDR1 MNHEY and CDR2 SVGAGI. The CDR3 covers 16 residues. The CDR3 reads CASSYSTMGSNTEAFF. CDR3 coding DNA: TGTGCCAGCAGTTACTCGACTATGGGGTCGAACACTGAAGCTTTCTTT.

The chain has TRBV9 and TRBJ2-3; the D gene is possibly TRBD2 (6 bases). V shed 0 bases and J shed 3 bases, with 14 bases lying between them. The CDR3 totals 16 residues. Germline CDR1 is SGDLS and CDR2 is YYNGEE. CDR3 amino acids: CASSVEGLGGTDTQYF. The DNA for the CDR3 is TGTGCCAGCAGCGTAGAAGGTCTCGGGGGAACAGATACGCAGTATTTT.

With regard to this clone: At the DNA level, this CDR3 is encoded by other sequences in the same sample as well. The chain employs TRBV29-1 and TRBJ1-1; D is possibly TRBD1 (6 bases). There are 13 residues in the CDR3. Trimming shortened V by 1 base and J by 0 bases, and 6 bases separated the two germline ends. CDR1 is SQVTM, CDR2 ANQGSEA, per germline. The CDR3 protein is CSVEGTVNTEAFF. The CDR3 DNA follows: TGCAGCGTTGAAGGGACAGTGAACACTGAAGCTTTCTTT.

The chain joins TRBV5-1 to TRBJ2-2; 9 bases line up with TRBD2. This CDR3 is 17 amino acids long. The germline V gene encodes CDR1 SGHRS and CDR2 YFSETQ. J gave up 3 bases and V 5 bases, and 11 bases lay outside the gene matches. The CDR3 nucleotides are TGCGCCAGCAGTTATCCAATAGCGGGGGAGTACACCGGGGAGCTGTTTTTT. As protein: CASSYPIAGEYTGELFF. Filled out from reference TRBV5-1 and TRBJ2-2, the complete variable domain reads KAGVTQTPRYLIKTRGQQVTLSCSPISGHRSVSWYQQTPGQGLQFLFEYFSETQRNKGNFPGRFSGRQFSNSRSEMNVSTLELGDSALYLCASSYPIAGEYTGELFFGEGSRLTVL.

The chain combines TRBV25-1 with TRBJ2-2; no firm D call. Germline assignment: CDR1 MGHDK and CDR2 SYGVNS. V shed 1 base and J shed 0 bases, with 6 bases lying between them. The CDR3 runs 15 residues. The CDR3 here is CASSELGANTGELFF. As DNA, the CDR3 is TGTGCCAGCAGTGAATTAGGCGCGAACACCGGGGAGCTGTTTTTT. The variable domain in full, with the rest retrieved from reference TRBV25-1 and TRBJ2-2, is EADIYQTPRYLVIGTGKKITLECSQTMGHDKMYWYQQDPGMELHLIHYSYGVNSTEKGDLSSESTVSRIRTEHFPLTLESARPSHTSQYLCASSELGANTGELFFGEGSRLTVL.

The rearrangement joins TRBV19 to TRBJ2-2, with D possibly TRBD2 on 6 matching bases. V dropped 9 bases and J dropped 2 bases, with 19 bases sitting between them. Per the germline V gene, CDR1 is LNHDA and CDR2 is SQIVND (reference sequence). This CDR3 region has 16 residues. CDR3 DNA: TGTGCCAGCCACCCGTTCGGGGGAGTAAACACCGGGGAGCTGTTTTTT. It codes for CASHPFGGVNTGELFF.

This clone has more than one count but fewer than ten. The J gene is TRBJ2-2, the V gene TRBV7-8, with 8 bases matching TRBD2. The germline CDR1 and CDR2 sequences are SGHVS and FQNEAQ. This CDR3 is built from 18 residues. Losses at the gene ends were 2 bases for V and 4 bases for J; bases not matched to a gene: 12. The DNA for the CDR3 is TGTGCCAGCAGCTTACCTCGTTTCGGGGGGGAGAGCACCGGGGAGCTGTTTTTT. Amino acids: CASSLPRFGGESTGELFF.

The rearrangement uses TRBV5-1 and TRBJ2-7; 9 positions agree with TRBD2. This CDR3 comprises 16 residues. V was pared by 0 bases and J by 2 bases, with 6 bases of the junction left unmatched. Germline loops: CDR1 SGHRS, CDR2 YFSETQ. CDR3 sequence reads: CASSLEASGVTYEQYF. Written as DNA, the CDR3 is TGCGCCAGCAGCTTGGAAGCTAGCGGGGTCACCTACGAGCAGTACTTC.

This clone was recorded a few times. This rearrangement joins TRBV5-1 to TRBJ2-7, with 9 bases lining up with TRBD1. The length of the CDR3 is 15 residues. J was trimmed by 7 bases and V by 4 bases; bases with no gene match: 12. From germline, CDR1 is SGHRS and CDR2 YFSETQ. CDR3 protein: CASSPAQGALVEQYF. CDR3 bases: TGCGCCAGCAGCCCTGCACAGGGGGCCCTGGTGGAGCAGTACTTC.

The chain links TRBV2 to TRBJ2-7; D gene unclear. The CDR3 totals 14 residues. The germline CDR1 and CDR2 sequences are SNHLY and FYNNEI. Trimming took off 6 bases at V and 0 bases at J, with 12 bases between the two ends. As DNA, the CDR3 is TGTGCCAGCAGGACGGAAACACTCTCCTACGAGCAGTACTTC. Its protein product is CASRTETLSYEQYF.

The chain recombines TRBV28 with TRBJ1-1; 7 nucleotides agree with TRBD1. CDR1 MDHEN and CDR2 SYDVKM come from the germline V gene. With V trimmed by 1 base and J by 5 bases, 1 base remained unmatched. CDR3 length: 13 amino acids. The CDR3 bases are TGTGCCAGCAGTTTATCGACAGGGACTGAAGCTTTCTTT. Encoded protein: CASSLSTGTEAFF.

The genes are TRBV19 and TRBJ2-1; TRBD1 matches 11 bases. The V gene end was trimmed by 5 bases and the J gene end by 3 bases; junction bases not matched to a gene: 9. In germline, CDR1 is LNHDA, CDR2 SQIVND (reference sequence). This CDR3 is 17 amino acids long. CDR3: CASSFIPGQGVYNEQFF. For the CDR3, the DNA is TGTGCCAGTAGTTTTATCCCGGGACAGGGGGTCTACAATGAGCAGTTCTTC. Together with reference TRBV19 and TRBJ2-1, the CDR3 gives the full variable domain: DGGITQSPKYLFRKEGQNVTLSCEQNLNHDAMYWYRQDPGQGLRLIYYSQIVNDFQKGDIAEGYSVSREKKESFPLTVTSAQKNPTAFYLCASSFIPGQGVYNEQFFGPGTRLTVL.

The V call is TRBV29-1, the J call TRBJ2-5; TRBD1 matches 7 bases. With 7 bases clipped from V and 4 bases from J, the junction kept 9 bases outside the gene matches. The CDR3 runs to 13 residues. Germline assignment: CDR1 SQVTM and CDR2 ANQGSEA. CDR3 DNA sequence: TGCAGCGCCGAGACAGGGATTCGAGAGACCCAGTACTTC. Translation gives CSAETGIRETQYF.

J is TRBJ2-2 and V is TRBV7-9; D remains ambiguous. Germline V gene data show CDR1 as SEHNR and CDR2 as FQNEAQ (reference sequence). Trimming shortened V by 10 bases and J by 0 bases, and 3 bases separated the two germline ends. There are 11 residues in the CDR3. The CDR3 DNA reads as TGTGCCACTACGAACACCGGGGAGCTGTTTTTT. Its protein is CATTNTGELFF.

This clone was picked up a small number of times. The chain combines TRBV27 with TRBJ2-1; 8 bases agree with TRBD1. CDR3 size: 16 residues. J gave up 1 base and V 5 bases, and 7 bases lay outside the gene matches. Germline V gene lookup returns CDR1 MNHEY and CDR2 SMNVEV (reference sequence). In DNA, the CDR3 is TGTGCCAGCAGTAGAGGACAGGGAGCATCCTACAATGAGCAGTTCTTC. Its translation: CASSRGQGASYNEQFF.

The chain combines TRBV30 with TRBJ2-7; possibly TRBD1 or TRBD2 for D (5 bases each). The CDR3 loop spans 14 amino acids. Germline V gene lookup returns CDR1 GTSNPN and CDR2 SVGIG (reference sequence). Trimming pared 7 bases from V and 0 bases from J, leaving 16 bases between. The CDR3 is CASLWDRNSYEQYF. The CDR3 nucleotides read TGTGCCTCGCTTTGGGACCGTAACTCCTACGAGCAGTACTTC. The full variable domain, in which reference TRBV30 and TRBJ2-7 provide the parts outside the CDR3, is SQTIHQWPATLVQPVGSPLSLECTVEGTSNPNLYWYRQAAGRGLQLLFYSVGIGQISSEVPQNLSASRPQDRQFILSSKKLLLSDSGFYLCASLWDRNSYEQYFGPGTRLTVT.

V usage is TRBV5-6 and J usage is TRBJ1-1; D not certain. Germline V lookup: CDR1 SGHDT, CDR2 YYEEEE. Trimming removed 0 bases from V and 0 bases from J, with 9 bases in between. This CDR3 is 15 amino acids long. CDR3 in amino acids: CASSLAGYMNTEAFF. As DNA, the CDR3 is TGTGCCAGCAGCTTGGCCGGGTACATGAACACTGAAGCTTTCTTT.

The chain uses TRBV7-8 and TRBJ1-2; D is uncertain. The CDR3 contains 13 residues. Per the germline V gene, CDR1 is SGHVS and CDR2 is FQNEAQ. Trimming took 4 bases from V and 5 from J, leaving 11 bases between them. CDR3 in amino acids: CASSSGAPYGYTF. DNA of the CDR3: TGTGCCAGCAGCTCGGGCGCGCCTTATGGCTACACCTTC.

This rearrangement joins TRBV27 to TRBJ1-1; tentative D call: TRBD1 (5 bases). The CDR3 is 14 amino acids. The germline CDR1 and CDR2 sequences are MNHEY and SMNVEV (reference sequence). V dropped 2 bases and J dropped 7 bases, with 14 bases sitting between them. Here the CDR3 DNA reads TGTGCCAGCAGTTTAACACCTCAGAGGGGTGAAGCTTTCTTT. This sequence encodes CASSLTPQRGEAFF.

This clone was recorded a few times. The rearrangement joins TRBV7-2 to TRBJ2-7, with 7 positions matching TRBD1. The CDR3 spans 15 residues. V was pared by 1 base and J by 2 bases, with 5 bases of the junction left unmatched. The germline V gene has CDR1 SGHTA and CDR2 FQGNSA. CDR3 bases: TGTGCCAGCAGCTTAGGACAGGGCCTCCCCTACGAGCAGTACTTC. It yields the protein CASSLGQGLPYEQYF.

The sample holds one count of this clone. The chain employs TRBV29-1 and TRBJ2-2, with D unresolved. The CDR3 contains 12 residues. The V gene's germline CDR1 is SQVTM and CDR2 ANQGSEA. V dropped 6 bases and J dropped 6 bases, with 11 bases sitting between them. CDR3 DNA: TGCAGCGTAAAGCTACCCGCCGGGGAGCTGTTTTTT. It encodes CSVKLPAGELFF.

The chain couples TRBV30 to TRBJ2-2; TRBD1 aligns across 8 bases. The CDR3 consists of 16 residues. After removal of 0 bases from V and 5 bases from J, the junction contained 8 bases not matched to a gene. Per the germline V gene, CDR1 is GTSNPN and CDR2 is SVGIG (reference sequence). The CDR3 is CAWSVYRGTATGELFF. CDR3 sequence (DNA): TGTGCCTGGAGTGTATACAGGGGGACAGCTACCGGGGAGCTGTTTTTT.

The CDR3 region is CASSGGTAEAFF. CDR3 DNA sequence: TGTGCCAGCAGCGGCGGGACGGCCGAAGCTTTCTTT. The J gene is TRBJ1-1, the V gene TRBV9; a weak D match, TRBD1 (5 bases). V was shortened by 3 bases and J by 8 bases, with 11 bases between the two germline ends. Germline CDR1 and CDR2: SGDLS and YYNGEE. The CDR3 contains 12 residues.